Listed below are T cell receptor beta chains from one sample, sequenced in a study of T cell changes during pregnancy in multiple sclerosis. Profiling relied on immunoSEQ multiplex PCR, and the TCRdb table lists in-frame clones only, not all of them. In the table there are some 77,000 clones, 89% of which are singletons. Sequenced material: peripheral blood, taken before pregnancy. The source of these receptors is a female donor with multiple sclerosis, enrolled in a pregnancy study. The CDR3 runs from the conserved cysteine through the conserved F or W.

v_call cdr3_aa
TRBV19 CASRRTSSNQPQHF
TRBV19 CASSPWTGLSNQPQHF
TRBV5-1 CASSDRDEQYF
TRBV2 CASSAMRPGELFF
TRBV19 CASSITQAYGYTF
TRBV23-1 CASRHNGSTRDREGMGPQHF
TRBV4-1 CASSLRHQRGGSYNEQFF
TRBV11-2 CATTEFIYGYTF
TRBV28 CASSSAGTSGADTQYF
TRBV9 CASSGRDRGYSPLHF
TRBV7-2 CASSLRTGPYEQYF
TRBV30 CAWSPRTGEETQYF
TRBV6-6 CASSTTESQPQHF
TRBV6-6 CASRRDLNQPQHF
TRBV28 CASSPEEGEGPNEKLFF
TRBV4-2 CASSQVGGASMNTEAFF
TRBV7-2 CASSNRLAGPNEQFF
TRBV6-1 CASSEYQGGYGYTF
TRBV19 CASAPGGTGDGPQYF
TRBV19 CASSLRTGESNQPQHF
TRBV29-1 CSASGTGLYEQYF
TRBV2 CASSGLQTMNTEAFF
TRBV5-4 CASSSPPDRGNNEQFF
TRBV7-2 CASSPLGGTDTQYF
TRBV2 CASSVVRTATYGYTF
TRBV11-2 CASSPSGQGRSPLHF
TRBV2 CASSRRSGANVLTF
TRBV6-5 CASSSRGAATNEKLFF
TRBV4-2 CASSQVLGGDGYTF
TRBV7-9 CASSLATGYTEAFF
TRBV5-6 CASSLGRNYGYTF
TRBV7-9 CASSSTGLNTEAFF
TRBV7-2 CASSLNGGEETQYF
TRBV10-3 CAISEFPGQESTDTQYF
TRBV18 CASSPSGTEDTQYF
TRBV7-8 CASSLEGALSIQYF
TRBV14 CASSPSGSGNTIYF